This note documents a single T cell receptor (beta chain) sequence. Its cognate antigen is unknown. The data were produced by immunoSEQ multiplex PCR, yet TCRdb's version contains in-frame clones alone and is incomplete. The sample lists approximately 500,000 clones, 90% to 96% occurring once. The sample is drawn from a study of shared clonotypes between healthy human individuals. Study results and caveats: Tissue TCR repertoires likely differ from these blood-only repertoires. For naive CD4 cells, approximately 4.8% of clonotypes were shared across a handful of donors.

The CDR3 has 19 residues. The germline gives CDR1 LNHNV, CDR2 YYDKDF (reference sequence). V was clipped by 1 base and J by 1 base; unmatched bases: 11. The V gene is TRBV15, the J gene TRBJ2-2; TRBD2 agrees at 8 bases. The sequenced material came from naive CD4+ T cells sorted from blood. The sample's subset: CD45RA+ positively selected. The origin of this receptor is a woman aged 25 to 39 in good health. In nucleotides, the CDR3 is TGTGCCACCAGCAGAGTGGGGGTAGCGGGACCCCTGAACACCGGGGAGCTGTTTTTT. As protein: CATSRVGVAGPLNTGELFF.